The 6 T cell receptor beta chains below come from one sample, sequenced in a study of response to subunit inactivated influenza vaccine. TCRdb redid the calling of the RT-PCR reads with MiXCR, one entry per CDR3 protein. Among 150,000 to 200,000 distinct CDR3 sequences, 10% to 15% were seen once, and the ten largest hold approximately 30%. These same data were also listed under a study on T cells expressing NK-cell markers. Per that paper: TCR beta libraries carry UMIs added by 5'RACE template switching.

Sample: CD8+ T cells sorted from PBMCs, taken 12 days after vaccination. These receptors all stem from a man aged 50 to 60 who received an inactivated influenza vaccine.

At least ten counts were recorded for this clonotype. This sequence joins TRBV20-1 and TRBJ2-7, with TRBD1 matching 10 bases. CDR3 length: 16 amino acids. Germline V gene sequence: CDR1 DFQATT, CDR2 SNEGSKA (reference sequence). With V trimmed by 1 base and J by 3 bases, 9 bases remained unmatched. CDR3 in DNA: TGCAGTGCTAGAGTACTATTCGACAGGGGGCTCTACGAGCAGTACTTC. This encodes CSARVLFDRGLYEQYF.

This clonotype was picked up a small number of times. This chain connects TRBV28 to TRBJ1-4; no clear D. The CDR3 contains 11 residues. V shed 8 bases and J shed 7 bases, with 8 bases lying between them. The V gene's germline CDR1 is MDHEN and CDR2 SYDVKM. The CDR3 here is CASLWGEKLFF. The CDR3 bases are TGTGCCAGCCTCTGGGGTGAAAAACTGTTTTTT.

This clonotype has a handful of counts. The V call is TRBV6-1, the J call TRBJ2-2; 10 bases line up with TRBD2. Germline CDR1 and CDR2: MNHNS and SASEGT. V trimming: 7 bases; J trimming: 1 base; junction bases outside the gene matches: 12. CDR3 length: 18 amino acids. In DNA, the CDR3 is TGTGCCAGCATTCCGACCTTTAGCGGGAGGAGGAACACCGGGGAGCTGTTTTTT. Residues: CASIPTFSGRRNTGELFF.

At least ten counts were recorded for this clonotype. The chain couples TRBV10-2 to TRBJ2-1; D is uncertain. This CDR3 contains 12 residues. Trimming removed 6 bases from V and 7 bases from J, with 10 bases in between. Germline CDR1 reads WSHSY; CDR2 reads SAAADI. The CDR3 loop reads CASSRASNEQFF. The DNA of the CDR3 is TGCGCCAGCAGCCGGGCCTCAAATGAGCAGTTCTTC.

V is TRBV12-3 or TRBV12-4 and J is TRBJ2-1; possible D gene TRBD1, 6 bases. The germline V and J ends were trimmed by 3 bases and 2 bases, with 11 bases remaining between them. This CDR3 spans 15 amino acids. The CDR3 region has the DNA TGTGCCAGCAGTTTCGGGACACCTCCCTACAATGAGCAGTTCTTC. Translating it yields CASSFGTPPYNEQFF.

J is TRBJ2-3 and V is TRBV29-1; 15 bases fit TRBD2. The CDR3 runs to 17 residues. V shed 7 bases, J shed 0 bases, and the junction held 8 bases outside the gene matches. In germline, CDR1 is SQVTM, CDR2 ANQGSEA. The CDR3 is CSADGLAGGSSTDTQYF. As DNA, the CDR3 is TGCAGCGCCGATGGACTAGCGGGGGGGTCGAGCACAGATACGCAGTATTTT.